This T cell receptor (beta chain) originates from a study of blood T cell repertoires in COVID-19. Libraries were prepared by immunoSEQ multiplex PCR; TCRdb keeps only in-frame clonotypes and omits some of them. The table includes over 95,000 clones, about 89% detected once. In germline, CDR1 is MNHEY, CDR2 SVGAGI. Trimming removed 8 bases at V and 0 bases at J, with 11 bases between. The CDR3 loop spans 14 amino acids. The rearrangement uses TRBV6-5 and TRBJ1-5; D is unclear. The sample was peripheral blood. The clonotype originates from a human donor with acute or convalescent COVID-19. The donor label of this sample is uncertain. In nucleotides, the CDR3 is TGTGCCAGCTTCGCGGGGTATAGCAATCAGCCCCAGCATTTT. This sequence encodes CASFAGYSNQPQHF.